Given below is one TCR beta chain in context. Its recognized antigen is unknown. This sample is part of a study of human CD8 memory T cell subsets (dated by TCRdb to about 2020). As for the study more broadly: To assess how stem-like (TSTEM), progenitor exhausted-like (TPEX) and effector memory CD8+ T cell subsets are clonally related, the TCRbeta repertoires of these three subsets were compared. Six donors each provided TSTEM, TPEX and effector memory subsets, and TCRbeta repertoires were obtained from all six.

Beyond this particular receptor, the publication reports: The stem-like TSTEM and TPEX subsets each shared clonotypes with effector memory cells, but the TSTEM and TPEX repertoires had minimal overlap with each other, suggesting distinct antigen spectra. TSTEM and TPEX subsets showed similarly high normalized Shannon-Wiener diversity, whereas effector memory subsets were comparatively less diverse. Greater repertoire diversity in TSTEM than in TPEX subsets was suggested by Chao1 estimates, potentially reflecting a broader range of specificities. Only TCRbeta chains were sequenced, and repertoire comparisons were based on six donors, with testing performed by paired t-tests and Bonferroni correction.

CDR1 MDHEN and CDR2 SYDVKM were looked up in the germline V gene. Measured from the cysteine to the phenylalanine, the CDR3 is 19 residues long. Nucleotide data are not available. Density gradient separation was used to isolate peripheral blood mononuclear cells from healthy donor buffy coats. In the study, total CD8+ T cells were enriched by negative magnetic separation with EasySep or MojoSort CD8+ T cell isolation kits. For each subset, total RNA was extracted using an RNeasy Mini Kit from duplicate vials of some 150,000 sorted CD8+ T cells. The PBMCs were used either fresh or after being cryopreserved in fetal bovine serum with roughly 10% DMSO. Fluorescence-activated cell sorting on a FACSAria III was used to sort CD8+ T cell subsets to purity. A Human TCR Profiling Kit was used to prepare UMI-labeled 5' RACE TCRbeta libraries. Every TCRbeta library was prepared in parallel with an identical number of PCR cycles. Processing in the source paper ran as follows. Each TCRbeta library contained between roughly 2,700 and 20,000 functional CDR3beta clonotypes. MIGEC 1.2.9 handled UMI extraction and consensus assembly, with a minimum of three reads required per UMI. MiXCR 3.0.3 was used to extract in-frame CDR3beta repertoires. Each sample was downsampled to 42,000 randomly selected UMIs before diversity metrics were calculated in VDJtools 1.2.1. For each sample pair, the repertoire overlap metrics D, R and F2 were calculated in VDJtools using the top 3,000 clones. The reads underwent TCRdb reprocessing, giving one record for each CDR3 protein sequence and no DNA. TCRdb assigned the V and J calls; the authors' analysis was not used. This sample's listing comprises thousands of distinct CDR3 sequences. The top ten clones comprise roughly 20% of the sample.

This receptor was obtained from a human donor in good health. The rearrangement combines TRBV28 with TRBJ2-1; the D call from TCRdb, TRBD2, cannot be confirmed without DNA. The sequencing sample was made of CD8+ T cells from PBMCs. The CDR3 protein: CASSPEGGDGSGSVHEQFF.